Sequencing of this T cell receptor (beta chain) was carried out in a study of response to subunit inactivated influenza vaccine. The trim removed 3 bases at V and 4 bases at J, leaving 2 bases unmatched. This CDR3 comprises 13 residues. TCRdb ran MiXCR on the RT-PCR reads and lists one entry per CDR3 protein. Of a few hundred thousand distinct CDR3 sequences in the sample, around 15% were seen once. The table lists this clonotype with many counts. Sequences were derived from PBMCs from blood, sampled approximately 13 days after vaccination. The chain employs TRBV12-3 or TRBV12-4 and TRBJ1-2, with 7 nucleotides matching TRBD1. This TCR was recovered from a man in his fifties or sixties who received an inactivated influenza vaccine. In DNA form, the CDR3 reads TGTGCCAGCAGTTTGAACAGGGGCTATGGCTACACCTTC. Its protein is CASSLNRGYGYTF.